The TCR beta chain described here comes from a study of T cells in Graves' hyperthyroidism and ophthalmopathy. About the study: Blood was drawn when the patient was first diagnosed and still untreated.

Whole-study findings and limits: Ophthalmopathy was identified by the model a median about 6.4 months ahead of onset.

The CDR3 sequence is 15 residues long. The germline V gene has CDR1 LGHNT and CDR2 FRNRAP. V lost 0 bases and J lost 7, with 12 bases in between. Amplified regions were TCR beta CDR3 sequences from RNA transcripts. Primed by the HTBI set, a first-round RT-PCR was run on the TCR CDR3. TCRdb processed the multiplex PCR reads anew with MiXCR; each CDR3 protein has one entry. The data contain about 620,000 distinct CDR3 sequences, 15% to 20% of them seen just once; the ten biggest clones take up less than 4.5%. There are a few counts of this clonotype. Its antigen is unidentified. For Graves' hyperthyroidism to be stable, ophthalmopathy could not progress within 18 months.

This chain uses TRBV12-5 with TRBJ1-4; maybe TRBD1 (5 bases). The TCR originated in a young woman with Graves' hyperthyroidism. The sequenced material came from blood. CDR3 protein: CASGLVVDISEKLFF. In DNA form, the CDR3 reads TGTGCTAGTGGTTTGGTAGTGGACATAAGTGAAAAACTGTTTTTT. The full variable domain, its missing parts supplied by reference TRBV12-5 and TRBJ1-4, is DARVTQTPRHKVTEMGQEVTMRCQPILGHNTVFWYRQTMMQGLELLAYFRNRAPLDDSGMPKDRFSAEMPDATLATLKIQPSEPRDSAVYFCASGLVVDISEKLFFGSGTQLSVL.